This TCR beta chain was captured by sequencing in a study of T cell repertoires in ileal Crohn's disease. The wider study: MI samples are biopsies from the surgical specimen's proximal margin. Study-level findings and limits: All patients with clonality above 26.8% had endoscopic recurrence.

The germline V gene has CDR1 MDHEN and CDR2 SYDVKM. Trimming removed 6 bases at V and 2 bases at J, with 16 bases between. This CDR3 is 16 amino acids long. Regarding time point: proximal margin of the surgical specimen (macroscopically non-inflamed). Note on this clone: What it binds is not known.

Sequencing used immunoSEQ multiplex PCR; TCRdb keeps in-frame clones, though not all of them. The data show over 400 clones, with about nine tenths seen just once and less than 15% held by the top ten. The sequenced material came from ileal tissue. The chain has TRBV28 and TRBJ2-2; unclear D gene. The TCR was taken from an adult with Crohn's disease. In nucleotides, the CDR3 is TGTGCCAGCAGCGTAAGGATCATGTTAAACACCGGGGAGCTGTTTTTT. It translates to CASSVRIMLNTGELFF.